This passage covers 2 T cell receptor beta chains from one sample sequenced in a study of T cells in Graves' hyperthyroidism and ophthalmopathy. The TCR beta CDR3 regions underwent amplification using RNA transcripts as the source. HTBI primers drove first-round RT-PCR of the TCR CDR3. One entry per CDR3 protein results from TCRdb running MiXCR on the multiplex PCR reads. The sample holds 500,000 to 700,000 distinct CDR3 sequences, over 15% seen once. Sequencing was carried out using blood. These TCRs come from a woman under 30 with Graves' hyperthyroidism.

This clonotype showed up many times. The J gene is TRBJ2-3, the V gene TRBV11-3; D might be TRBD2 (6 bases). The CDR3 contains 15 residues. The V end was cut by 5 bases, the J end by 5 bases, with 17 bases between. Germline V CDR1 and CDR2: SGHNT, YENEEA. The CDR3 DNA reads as TGTGCCAGCAGCCTTTGGCGGGGATGGCAAGATACGCAGTATTTT. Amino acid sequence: CASSLWRGWQDTQYF. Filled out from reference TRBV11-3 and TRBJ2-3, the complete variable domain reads EAGVVQSPRYKIIEKKQPVAFWCNPISGHNTLYWYLQNLGQGPELLIRYENEEAVDDSQLPKDRFSAERLKGVDSTLKIQPAELGDSAVYLCASSLWRGWQDTQYFGPGTRLTVL.

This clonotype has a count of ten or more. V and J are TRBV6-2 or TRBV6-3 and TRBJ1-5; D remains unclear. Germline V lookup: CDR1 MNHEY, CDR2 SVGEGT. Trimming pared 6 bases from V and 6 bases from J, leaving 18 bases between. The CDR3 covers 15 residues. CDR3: CASSRALGEGQPQHF. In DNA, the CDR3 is TGTGCCAGCAGCCGGGCCCTGGGCGAGGGTCAGCCCCAGCATTTT.